The clone carrying this TCR beta chain was detected only once. No conserved phenylalanine or tryptophan is present at the end of the CDR3, so a read error is the likely explanation. Because the CDR3's place on the DNA is in doubt, the DNA is left out and the CDR3 is given as listed by TCRdb. The data were taken from a study of T cells in Graves' hyperthyroidism and ophthalmopathy. Template material for amplifying TCR beta CDR3 regions consisted of RNA transcripts. Carried out on the TCR CDR3, a first-round RT-PCR used the HTBI primer set. TCRdb re-called the multiplex PCR reads through MiXCR, storing one row per CDR3 protein. The repertoire includes 75,000 to 100,000 distinct CDR3 sequences, over 50% of them detected once, and roughly 27% sits in the top ten. The CDR3 adds up to 9 amino acids, both ends counted. Looked up from germline, CDR1 is SGHRS and CDR2 is YFSETQ.

The chain carries TRBV5-1 and TRBJ2-5; the tabulated D call, TRBD1, remains unverified against the DNA. The TCR comes from a woman aged 40 to 55 with Graves' hyperthyroidism. The sample consisted of blood. This CDR3 reads CASSRTPEI.